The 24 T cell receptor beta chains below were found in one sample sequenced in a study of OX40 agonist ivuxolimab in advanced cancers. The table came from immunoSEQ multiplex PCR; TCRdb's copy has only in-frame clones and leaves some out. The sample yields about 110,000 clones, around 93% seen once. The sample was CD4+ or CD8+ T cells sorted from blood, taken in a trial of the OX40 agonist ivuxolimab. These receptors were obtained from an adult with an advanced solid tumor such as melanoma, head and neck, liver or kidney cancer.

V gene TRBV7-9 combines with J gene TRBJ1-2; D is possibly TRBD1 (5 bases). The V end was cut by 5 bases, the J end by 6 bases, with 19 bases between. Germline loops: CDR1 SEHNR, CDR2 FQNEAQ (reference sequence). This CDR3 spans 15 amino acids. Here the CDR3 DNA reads TGTGCCAGCAGCGAGGGCGCCAGGGAGGAACATGGCTACACCTTC. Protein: CASSEGAREEHGYTF.

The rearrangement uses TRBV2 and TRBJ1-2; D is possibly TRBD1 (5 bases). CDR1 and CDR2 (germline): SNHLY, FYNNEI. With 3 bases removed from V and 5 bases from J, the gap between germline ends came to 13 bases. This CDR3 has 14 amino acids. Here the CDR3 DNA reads TGTGCCAGCAGTGAGCCCGGGGCGGATTATGGCTACACCTTC. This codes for CASSEPGADYGYTF.

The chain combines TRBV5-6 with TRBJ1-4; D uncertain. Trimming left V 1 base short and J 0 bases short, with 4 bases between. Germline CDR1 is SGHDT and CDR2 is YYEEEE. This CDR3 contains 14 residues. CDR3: CASSLSATNEKLFF. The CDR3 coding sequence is TGTGCCAGCAGCTTGAGCGCAACTAATGAAAAACTGTTTTTT.

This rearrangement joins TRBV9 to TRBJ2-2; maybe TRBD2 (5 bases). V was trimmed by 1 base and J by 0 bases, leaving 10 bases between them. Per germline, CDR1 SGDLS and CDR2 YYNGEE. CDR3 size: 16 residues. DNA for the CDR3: TGTGCCAGCAGCGTAAGCGGCGGCGCGAACACCGGGGAGCTGTTTTTT. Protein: CASSVSGGANTGELFF.

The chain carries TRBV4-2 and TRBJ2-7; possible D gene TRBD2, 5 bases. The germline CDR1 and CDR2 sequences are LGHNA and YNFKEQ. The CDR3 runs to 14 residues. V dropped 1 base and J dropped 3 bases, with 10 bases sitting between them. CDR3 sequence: CASSQARGNYEQYF. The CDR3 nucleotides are TGTGCCAGCAGCCAAGCTCGGGGAAACTACGAGCAGTACTTC.

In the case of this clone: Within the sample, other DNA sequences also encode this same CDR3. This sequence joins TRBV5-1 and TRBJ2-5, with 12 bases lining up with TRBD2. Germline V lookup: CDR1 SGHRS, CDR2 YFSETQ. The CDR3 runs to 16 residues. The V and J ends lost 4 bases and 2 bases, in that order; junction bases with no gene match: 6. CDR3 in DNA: TGCGCCAGCAGCCCCCAGCTAGCGGGGGGGCAAGAGACCCAGTACTTC. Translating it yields CASSPQLAGGQETQYF.

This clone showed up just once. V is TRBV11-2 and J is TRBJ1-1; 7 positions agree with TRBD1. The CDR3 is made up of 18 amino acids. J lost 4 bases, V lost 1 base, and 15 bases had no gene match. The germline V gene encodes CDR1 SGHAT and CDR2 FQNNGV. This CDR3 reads CASSLGHQGGEVGTEAFF. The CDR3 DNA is TGTGCCAGCAGCTTAGGTCATCAGGGGGGTGAAGTCGGCACTGAAGCTTTCTTT.

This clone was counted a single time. The CDR3 is CASSIGQGRGQPQHF. Written as DNA, the CDR3 is TGTGCCAGCAGTATAGGACAGGGAAGAGGTCAGCCCCAGCATTTT. The genes are TRBV6-5 and TRBJ1-5, with 8 nucleotides matching TRBD1. Per germline, CDR1 MNHEY and CDR2 SVGAGI. The CDR3 contains 15 residues. J was trimmed by 6 bases and V by 5 bases; bases with no gene match: 9.

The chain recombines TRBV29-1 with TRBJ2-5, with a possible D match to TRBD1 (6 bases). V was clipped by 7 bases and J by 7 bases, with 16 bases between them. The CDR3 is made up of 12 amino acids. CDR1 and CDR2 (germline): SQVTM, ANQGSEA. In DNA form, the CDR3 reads TGCAGCGGGGATGGGGTAGGGGGGACCCAGTACTTC. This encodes CSGDGVGGTQYF. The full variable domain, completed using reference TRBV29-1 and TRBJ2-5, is SAVISQKPSRDICQRGTSLTIQCQVDSQVTMMFWYRQQPGQSLTLIATANQGSEATYESGFVIDKFPISRPNLTFSTLTVSNMSPEDSSIYLCSGDGVGGTQYFGPGTRLLVL.

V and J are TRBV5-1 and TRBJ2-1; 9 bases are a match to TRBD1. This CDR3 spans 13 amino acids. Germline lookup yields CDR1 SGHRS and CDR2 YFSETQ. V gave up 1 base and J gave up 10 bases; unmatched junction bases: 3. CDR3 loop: CASSLTGTGEQFF. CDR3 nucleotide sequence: TGCGCCAGCAGCTTGACCGGGACAGGGGAGCAGTTCTTC.

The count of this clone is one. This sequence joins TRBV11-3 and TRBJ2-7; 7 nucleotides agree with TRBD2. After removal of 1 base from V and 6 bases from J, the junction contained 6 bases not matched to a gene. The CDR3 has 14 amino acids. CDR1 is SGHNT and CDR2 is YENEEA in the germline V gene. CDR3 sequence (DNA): TGTGCCAGCAGCTTAGTGCAGGGCGGGGGCGAGCAGTACTTC. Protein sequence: CASSLVQGGGEQYF.

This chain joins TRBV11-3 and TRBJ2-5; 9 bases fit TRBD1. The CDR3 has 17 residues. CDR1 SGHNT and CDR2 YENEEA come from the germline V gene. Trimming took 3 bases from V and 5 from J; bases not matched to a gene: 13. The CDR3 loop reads CASSFYGDRVHKETQYF. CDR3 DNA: TGTGCCAGCAGCTTCTATGGGGACAGGGTTCATAAGGAGACCCAGTACTTC.

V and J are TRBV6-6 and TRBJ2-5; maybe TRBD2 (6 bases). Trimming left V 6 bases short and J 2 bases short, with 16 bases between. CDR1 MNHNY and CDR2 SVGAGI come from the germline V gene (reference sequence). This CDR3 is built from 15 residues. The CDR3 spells CASRKGGDSQETQYF. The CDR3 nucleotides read TGTGCCAGCAGGAAGGGCGGGGACTCTCAAGAGACCCAGTACTTC.

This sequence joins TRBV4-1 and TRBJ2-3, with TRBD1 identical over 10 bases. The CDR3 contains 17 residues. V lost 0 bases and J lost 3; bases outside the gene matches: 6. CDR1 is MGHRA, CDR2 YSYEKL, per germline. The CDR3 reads CASSQDPGQGTTDTQYF. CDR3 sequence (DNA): TGCGCCAGCAGCCAAGACCCGGGACAGGGGACAACAGATACGCAGTATTTT.

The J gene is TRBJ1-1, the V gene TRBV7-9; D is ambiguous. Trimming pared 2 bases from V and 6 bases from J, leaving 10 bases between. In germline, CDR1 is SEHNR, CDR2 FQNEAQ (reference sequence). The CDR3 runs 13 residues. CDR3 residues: CASSLSPAAEAFF. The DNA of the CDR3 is TGTGCCAGCAGCTTAAGCCCCGCCGCTGAAGCTTTCTTT.

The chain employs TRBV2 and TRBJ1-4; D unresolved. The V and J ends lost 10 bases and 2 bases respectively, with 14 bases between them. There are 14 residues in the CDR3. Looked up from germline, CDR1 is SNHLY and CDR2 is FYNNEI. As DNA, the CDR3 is TGTGCCACCCTAAAGGAGTTCACTAATGAAAAACTGTTTTTT. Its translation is CATLKEFTNEKLFF.

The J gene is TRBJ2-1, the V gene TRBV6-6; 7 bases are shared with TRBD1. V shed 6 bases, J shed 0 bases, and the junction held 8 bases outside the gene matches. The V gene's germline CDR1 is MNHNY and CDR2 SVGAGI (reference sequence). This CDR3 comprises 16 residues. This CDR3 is CASSKGGPNSYNEQFF. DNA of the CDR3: TGTGCCAGCAGCAAAGGGGGCCCAAACTCCTACAATGAGCAGTTCTTC.

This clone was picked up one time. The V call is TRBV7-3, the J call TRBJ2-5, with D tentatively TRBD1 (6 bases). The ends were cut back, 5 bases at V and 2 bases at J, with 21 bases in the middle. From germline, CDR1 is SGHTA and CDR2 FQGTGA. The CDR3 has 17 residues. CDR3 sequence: CASSLGGMGALQETQYF. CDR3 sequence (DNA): TGTGCCAGCAGCCTCGGTGGGATGGGGGCTCTTCAAGAGACCCAGTACTTC.

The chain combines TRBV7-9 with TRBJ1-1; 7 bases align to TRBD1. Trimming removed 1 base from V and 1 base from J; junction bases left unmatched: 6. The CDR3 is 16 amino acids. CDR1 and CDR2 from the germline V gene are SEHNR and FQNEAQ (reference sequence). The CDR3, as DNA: TGTGCCAGCAGCTTAGGGGGCGACAGGGCGAACACTGAAGCTTTCTTT. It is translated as CASSLGGDRANTEAFF.

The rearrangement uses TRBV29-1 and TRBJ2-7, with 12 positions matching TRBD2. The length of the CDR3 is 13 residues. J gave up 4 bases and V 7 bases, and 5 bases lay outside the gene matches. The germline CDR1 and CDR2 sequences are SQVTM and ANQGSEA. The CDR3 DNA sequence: TGCAGCGCCCGGACTAGCGGGGATTACGAGCAGTACTTC. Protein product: CSARTSGDYEQYF.

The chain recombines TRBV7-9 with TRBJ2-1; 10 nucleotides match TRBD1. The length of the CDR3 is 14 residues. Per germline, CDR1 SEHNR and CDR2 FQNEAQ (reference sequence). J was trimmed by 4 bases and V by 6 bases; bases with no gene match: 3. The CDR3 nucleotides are TGTGCCAGCAGTCCGGGACAGGGGTACAATGAGCAGTTCTTC. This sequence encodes CASSPGQGYNEQFF. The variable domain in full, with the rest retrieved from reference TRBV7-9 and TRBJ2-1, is DTGVSQNPRHKITKRGQNVTFRCDPISEHNRLYWYRQTLGQGPEFLTYFQNEAQLEKSRLLSDRFSAERPKGSFSTLEIQRTEQGDSAMYLCASSPGQGYNEQFFGPGTRLTVL.

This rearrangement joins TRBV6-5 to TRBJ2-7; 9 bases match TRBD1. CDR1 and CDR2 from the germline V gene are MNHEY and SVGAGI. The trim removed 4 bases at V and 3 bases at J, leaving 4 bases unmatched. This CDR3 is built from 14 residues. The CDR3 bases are TGTGCCAGCAGTTTGACAGGGGGGTTCTACGAGCAGTACTTC. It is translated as CASSLTGGFYEQYF.

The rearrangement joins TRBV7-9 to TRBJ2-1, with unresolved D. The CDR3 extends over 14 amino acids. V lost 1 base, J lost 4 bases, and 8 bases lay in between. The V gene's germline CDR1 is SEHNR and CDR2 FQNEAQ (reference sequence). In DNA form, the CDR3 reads TGTGCCAGCAGCTTAGTGGCAGAATACAATGAGCAGTTCTTC. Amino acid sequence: CASSLVAEYNEQFF.

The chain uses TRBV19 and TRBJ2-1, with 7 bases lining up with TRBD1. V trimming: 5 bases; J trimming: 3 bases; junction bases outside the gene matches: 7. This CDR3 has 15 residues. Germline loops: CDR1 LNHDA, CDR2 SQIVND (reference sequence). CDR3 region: CASSDPGQNYNEQFF. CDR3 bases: TGTGCCAGTAGTGATCCGGGACAGAACTACAATGAGCAGTTCTTC.